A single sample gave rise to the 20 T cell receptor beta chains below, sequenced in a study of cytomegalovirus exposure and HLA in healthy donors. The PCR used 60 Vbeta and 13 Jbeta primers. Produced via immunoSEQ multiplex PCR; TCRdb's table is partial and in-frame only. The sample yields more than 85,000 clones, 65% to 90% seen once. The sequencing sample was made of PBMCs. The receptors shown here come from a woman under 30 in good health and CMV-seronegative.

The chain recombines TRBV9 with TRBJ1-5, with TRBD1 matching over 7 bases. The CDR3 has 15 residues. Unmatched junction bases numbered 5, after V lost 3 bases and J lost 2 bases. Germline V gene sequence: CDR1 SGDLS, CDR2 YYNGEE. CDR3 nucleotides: TGTGCCAGCAGCGAGGGGGCCAGGGGCAATCAGCCCCAGCATTTT. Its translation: CASSEGARGNQPQHF. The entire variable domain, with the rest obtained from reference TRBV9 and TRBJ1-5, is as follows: DSGVTQTPKHLITATGQRVTLRCSPRSGDLSVYWYQQSLDQGLQFLIQYYNGEERAKGNILERFSAQQFPDLHSELNLSSLELGDSALYFCASSEGARGNQPQHFGDGTRLSIL.

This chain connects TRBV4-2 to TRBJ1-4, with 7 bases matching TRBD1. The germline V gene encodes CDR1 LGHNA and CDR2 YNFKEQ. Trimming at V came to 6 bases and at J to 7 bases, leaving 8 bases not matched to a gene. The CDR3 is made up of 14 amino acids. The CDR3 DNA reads TGTGCCAGCAGTTTCGACAGGGAGATTGAAAAACTGTTTTTT. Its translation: CASSFDREIEKLFF.

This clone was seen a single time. CDR3 protein: CASSQVSGGATDTQYF. CDR3 bases: TGCGCCAGCAGCCAGGTTAGCGGGGGGGCCACAGATACGCAGTATTTT. The rearrangement uses TRBV4-3 and TRBJ2-3, with 11 bases lining up with TRBD2. Germline V lookup: CDR1 LGHNA, CDR2 YSLEER. This CDR3 contains 16 residues. V was clipped by 3 bases and J by 2 bases; unmatched bases: 4.

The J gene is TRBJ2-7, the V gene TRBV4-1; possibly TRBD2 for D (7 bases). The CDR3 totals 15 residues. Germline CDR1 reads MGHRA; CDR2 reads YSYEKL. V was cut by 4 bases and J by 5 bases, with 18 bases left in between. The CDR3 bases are TGCGCCAGCAGCCGAACCGGGACACGGGGGGACGAGCAGTACTTC. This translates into CASSRTGTRGDEQYF.

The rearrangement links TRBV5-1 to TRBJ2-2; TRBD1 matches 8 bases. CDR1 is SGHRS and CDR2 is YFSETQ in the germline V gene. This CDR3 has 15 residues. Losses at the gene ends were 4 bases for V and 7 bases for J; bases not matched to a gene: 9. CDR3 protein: CASSKRQGADGELFF. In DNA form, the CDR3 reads TGCGCCAGCAGCAAAAGGCAGGGGGCGGACGGGGAGCTGTTTTTT.

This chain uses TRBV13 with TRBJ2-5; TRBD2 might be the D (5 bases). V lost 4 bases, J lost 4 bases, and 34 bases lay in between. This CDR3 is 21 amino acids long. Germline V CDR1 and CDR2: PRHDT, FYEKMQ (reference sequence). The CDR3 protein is CASSSKIKSNLVWSGGETQYF. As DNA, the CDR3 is TGTGCCAGCAGCTCTAAGATTAAAAGTAATCTTGTTTGGAGCGGAGGAGAGACCCAGTACTTC.

CDR3 in DNA: TGTGCCAGCAGCTTAGGAGGAGTGACGGGGGGCCAAGAGACCCAGTACTTC. This gives the protein CASSLGGVTGGQETQYF. V is TRBV7-2 and J is TRBJ2-5; 7 bases fit TRBD2. The CDR3 is 17 amino acids. After removal of 1 base from V and 1 base from J, the junction contained 9 bases not matched to a gene. CDR1 SGHTA and CDR2 FQGNSA come from the germline V gene.

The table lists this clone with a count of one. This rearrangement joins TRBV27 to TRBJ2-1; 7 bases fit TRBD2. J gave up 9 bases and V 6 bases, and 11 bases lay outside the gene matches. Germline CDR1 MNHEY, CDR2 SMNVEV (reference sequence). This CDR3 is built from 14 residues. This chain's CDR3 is CASRIQVTGGEQFF. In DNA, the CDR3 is TGTGCCAGCAGAATACAGGTAACGGGGGGTGAGCAGTTCTTC.

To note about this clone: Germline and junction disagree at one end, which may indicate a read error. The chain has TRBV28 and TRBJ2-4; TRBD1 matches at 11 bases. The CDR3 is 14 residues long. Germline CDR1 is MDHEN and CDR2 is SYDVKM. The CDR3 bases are TGTGCCAGCAGCAGGACAGGGGGCCTCTCCATTCGGGGGTTC. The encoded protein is CASSRTGGLSIRGF.

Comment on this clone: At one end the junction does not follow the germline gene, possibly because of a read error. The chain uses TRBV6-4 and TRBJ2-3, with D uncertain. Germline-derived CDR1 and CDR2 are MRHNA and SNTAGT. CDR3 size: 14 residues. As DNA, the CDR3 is TGTGCCAGCAGTGACTCGTGGCCAACAGCTACGCAGTATTTT. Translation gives CASSDSWPTATQYF.

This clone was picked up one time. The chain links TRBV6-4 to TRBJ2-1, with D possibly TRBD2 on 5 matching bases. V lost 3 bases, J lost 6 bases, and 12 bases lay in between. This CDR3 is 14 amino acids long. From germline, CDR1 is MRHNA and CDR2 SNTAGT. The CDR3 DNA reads TGTGCCAGCAGTGAGACAACTAGGCTCAATGAGCAGTTCTTC. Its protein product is CASSETTRLNEQFF.

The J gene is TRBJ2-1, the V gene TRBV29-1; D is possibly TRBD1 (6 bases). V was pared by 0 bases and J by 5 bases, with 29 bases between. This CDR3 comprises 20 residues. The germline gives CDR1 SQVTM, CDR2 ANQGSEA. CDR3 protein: CSVEDPLEQGSRSYDNEQFF. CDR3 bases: TGCAGCGTTGAAGATCCTCTGGAGCAGGGGAGTAGATCCTATGACAATGAGCAGTTCTTC.

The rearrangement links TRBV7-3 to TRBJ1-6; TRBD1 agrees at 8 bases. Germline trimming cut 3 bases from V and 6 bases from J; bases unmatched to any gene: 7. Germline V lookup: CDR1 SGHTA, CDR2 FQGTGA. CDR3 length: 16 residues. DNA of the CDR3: TGTGCCAGCAGCTTTCAGGACAGGGCGCGTAATTCACCCCTCCACTTT. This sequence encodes CASSFQDRARNSPLHF.

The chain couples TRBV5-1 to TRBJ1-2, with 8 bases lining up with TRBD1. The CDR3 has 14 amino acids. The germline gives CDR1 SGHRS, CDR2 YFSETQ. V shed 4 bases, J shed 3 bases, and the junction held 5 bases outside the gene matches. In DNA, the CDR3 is TGCGCCAGCAGCGCCTCGACAGGGGACTATGGCTACACCTTC. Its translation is CASSASTGDYGYTF.

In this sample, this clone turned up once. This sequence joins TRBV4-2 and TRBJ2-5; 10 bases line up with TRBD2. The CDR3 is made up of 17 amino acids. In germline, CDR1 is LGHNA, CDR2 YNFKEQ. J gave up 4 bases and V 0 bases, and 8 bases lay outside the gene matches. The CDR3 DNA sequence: TGTGCCAGCAGCCAAGATCTCAGCGGGAGGGCCGGAGAGACCCAGTACTTC. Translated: CASSQDLSGRAGETQYF.

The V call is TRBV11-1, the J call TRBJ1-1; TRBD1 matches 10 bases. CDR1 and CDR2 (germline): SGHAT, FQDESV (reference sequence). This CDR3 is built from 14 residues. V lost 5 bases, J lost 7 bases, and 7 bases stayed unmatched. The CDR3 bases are TGTGCCAGCAGCGCGGACAGGGGGAAGAATGAAGCTTTCTTT. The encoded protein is CASSADRGKNEAFF.

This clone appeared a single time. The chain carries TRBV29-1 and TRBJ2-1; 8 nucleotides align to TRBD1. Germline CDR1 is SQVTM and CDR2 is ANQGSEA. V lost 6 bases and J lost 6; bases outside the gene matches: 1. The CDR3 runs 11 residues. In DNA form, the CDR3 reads TGCAGCGTCACAGGGGGCAATGAGCAGTTCTTC. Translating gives CSVTGGNEQFF.

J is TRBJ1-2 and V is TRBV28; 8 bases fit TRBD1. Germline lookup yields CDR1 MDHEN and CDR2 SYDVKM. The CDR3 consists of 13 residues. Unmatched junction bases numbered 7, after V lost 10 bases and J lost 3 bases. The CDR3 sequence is CAIPQGADYGYTF. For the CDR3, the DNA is TGTGCCATTCCCCAGGGGGCGGACTATGGCTACACCTTC.

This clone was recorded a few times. CDR3 sequence (DNA): TGTGCCAGCAGTAAGCTAGCGTCAGGCACAGATACGCAGTATTTT. Translating gives CASSKLASGTDTQYF. This chain links TRBV6-5 with TRBJ2-3; tentative D call: TRBD2 (6 bases). Germline CDR1 is MNHEY and CDR2 is SVGAGI. The CDR3 covers 15 residues. V was cut by 5 bases and J by 1 base, with 13 bases left in between.

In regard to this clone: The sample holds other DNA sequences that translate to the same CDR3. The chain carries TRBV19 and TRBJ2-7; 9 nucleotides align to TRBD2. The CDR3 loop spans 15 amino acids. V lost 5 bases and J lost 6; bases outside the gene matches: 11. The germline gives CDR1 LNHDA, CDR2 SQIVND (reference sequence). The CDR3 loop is CASSAILAGASEQYF. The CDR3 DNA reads TGTGCCAGTAGTGCAATATTAGCGGGAGCCTCCGAGCAGTACTTC. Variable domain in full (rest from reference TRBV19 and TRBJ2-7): DGGITQSPKYLFRKEGQNVTLSCEQNLNHDAMYWYRQDPGQGLRLIYYSQIVNDFQKGDIAEGYSVSREKKESFPLTVTSAQKNPTAFYLCASSAILAGASEQYFGPGTRLTVT.